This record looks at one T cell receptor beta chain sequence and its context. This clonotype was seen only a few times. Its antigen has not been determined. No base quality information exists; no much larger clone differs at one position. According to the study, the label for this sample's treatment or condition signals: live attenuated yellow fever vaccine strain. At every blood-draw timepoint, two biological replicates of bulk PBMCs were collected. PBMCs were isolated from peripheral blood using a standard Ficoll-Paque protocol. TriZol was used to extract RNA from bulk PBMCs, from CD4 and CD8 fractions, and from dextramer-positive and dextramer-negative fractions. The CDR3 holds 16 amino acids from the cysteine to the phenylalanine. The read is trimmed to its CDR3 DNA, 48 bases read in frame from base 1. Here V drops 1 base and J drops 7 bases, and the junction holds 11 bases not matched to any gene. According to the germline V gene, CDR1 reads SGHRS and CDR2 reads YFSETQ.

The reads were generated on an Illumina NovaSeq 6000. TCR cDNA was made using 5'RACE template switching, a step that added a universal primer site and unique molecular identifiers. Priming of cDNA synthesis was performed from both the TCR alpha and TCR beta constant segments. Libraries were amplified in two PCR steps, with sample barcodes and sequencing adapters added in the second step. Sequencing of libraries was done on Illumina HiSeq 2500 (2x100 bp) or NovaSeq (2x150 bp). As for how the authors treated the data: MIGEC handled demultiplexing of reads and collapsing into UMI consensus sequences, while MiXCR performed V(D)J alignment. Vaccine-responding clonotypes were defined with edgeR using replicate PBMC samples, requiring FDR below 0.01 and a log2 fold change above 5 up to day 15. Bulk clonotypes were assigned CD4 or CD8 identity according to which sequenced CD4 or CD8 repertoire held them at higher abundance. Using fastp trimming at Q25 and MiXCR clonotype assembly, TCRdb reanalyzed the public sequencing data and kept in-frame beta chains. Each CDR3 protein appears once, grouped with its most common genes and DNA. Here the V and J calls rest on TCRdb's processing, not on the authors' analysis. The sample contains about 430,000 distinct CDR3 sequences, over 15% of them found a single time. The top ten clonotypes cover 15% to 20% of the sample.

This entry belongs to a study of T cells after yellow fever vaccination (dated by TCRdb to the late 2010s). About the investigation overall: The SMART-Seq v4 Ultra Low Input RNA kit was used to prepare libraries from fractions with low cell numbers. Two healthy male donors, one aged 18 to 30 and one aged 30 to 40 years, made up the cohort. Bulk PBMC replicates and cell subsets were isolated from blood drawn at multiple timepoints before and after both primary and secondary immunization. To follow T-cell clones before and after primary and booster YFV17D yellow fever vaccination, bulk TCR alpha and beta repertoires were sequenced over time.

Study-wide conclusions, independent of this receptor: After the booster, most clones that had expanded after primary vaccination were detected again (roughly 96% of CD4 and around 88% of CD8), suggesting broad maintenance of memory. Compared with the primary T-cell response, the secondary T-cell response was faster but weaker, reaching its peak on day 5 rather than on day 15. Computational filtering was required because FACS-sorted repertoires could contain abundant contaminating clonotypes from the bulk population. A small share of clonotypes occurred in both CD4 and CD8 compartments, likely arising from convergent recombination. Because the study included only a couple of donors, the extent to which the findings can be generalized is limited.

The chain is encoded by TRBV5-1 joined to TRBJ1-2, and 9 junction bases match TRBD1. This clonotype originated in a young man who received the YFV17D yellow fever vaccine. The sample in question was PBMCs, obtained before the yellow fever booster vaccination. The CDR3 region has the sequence CASSLWTGATSRGYTF. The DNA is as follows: TGCGCCAGCAGCTTGTGGACAGGGGCTACCTCGCGTGGCTACACCTTC.